A selection of T cell receptor beta chains follows, all from one sample in a study of blood T cells in healthy people across ages. TCRdb fed the 5' RACE reads into MiXCR, producing one record per CDR3 protein. Of 700,000 to 1,000,000 distinct CDR3 sequences listed, around two fifths are singletons. The source material was blood. Receptor source: a man aged 60-69 years in good health. Both conserved end residues are part of each CDR3. D genes are given only for firm matches. For some rows the clone size is stated as once, few or many, or as a class when expanded; others skip it.

TRBJ1-5,TRBD1,.,18,TRBV6-1,TGTGCCAGCAGCTCTGACATGGGGGACAGGGGTTACCCGCAGCCCCAGCATTTT,CASSSDMGDRGYPQPQHF
TRBJ2-5,TRBD2,.,14,TRBV20-1,TGCAGTGTGAGAGCGCGGGGGGTCCAAGAGACCCAGTACTTC,CSVRARGVQETQYF
TRBJ1-1,.,.,14,TRBV19,TGTGCCAGTAGCTCTGGACAGACTAACACTGAAGCTTTCTTT,CASSSGQTNTEAFF
TRBJ2-7,TRBD1,once,13,TRBV30,TGTGCCTGGAGCGTAGGGGACAGCTACGAGCAGTACTTC,CAWSVGDSYEQYF
TRBJ2-5,.,.,14,TRBV6-2/TRBV6-3,TGTGCCAGCAGTTACGCGTCCCCCTCGGGGACCCAGTACTTC,CASSYASPSGTQYF
TRBJ1-4,.,.,14,TRBV6-6,TGTGCCAGCAGGGGAGGGGGTGGAAATGAAAAACTGTTTTTT,CASRGGGGNEKLFF
TRBJ2-1,.,.,13,TRBV27,TGTGCCAGCAGTTTAACTTTCTCGAATGAGCAGTTCTTC,CASSLTFSNEQFF
TRBJ1-2,.,few,12,TRBV7-9,TGTGCCAACAGCTTCACTAACTATGGCTACACCTTC,CANSFTNYGYTF
TRBJ2-7,.,few,14,TRBV20-1,TGCAGTGCTCCCCCGATGACTTCGACCTACGAGCAGTACTTC,CSAPPMTSTYEQYF
TRBJ1-2,.,.,15,TRBV5-1,TGCGCCAGCAGCAAAACCCCGGGGGGCGCCTATGGCTGCACCTTC,CASSKTPGGAYGCTF
TRBJ2-3,TRBD1,.,15,TRBV5-1,TGCGCCAGCAGCGACTCGACAGGGTTCACAGATACGCAGTATTTT,CASSDSTGFTDTQYF
TRBJ2-7,TRBD1,once,16,TRBV9,TGTGCCAGCAGCGCCGGGACAGGGCTAACCTCCTACGAGCAGTACTTC,CASSAGTGLTSYEQYF
TRBJ1-6,.,few,14,TRBV20-1,TGCAGTGCTAGTCGTAGCTCCTATAATTCACCCCTCCACTTT,CSASRSSYNSPLHF
TRBJ2-7,.,many,13,TRBV4-3,TGCGCCAGCAGCCAAGATTGGGGCTACGAGCAGTACTTC,CASSQDWGYEQYF
TRBJ2-1,TRBD2,medium-sized,13,TRBV10-3,TGTGCCATCAGTGGTGTGCGGGGGGATGAGCAGTTCTTC,CAISGVRGDEQFF
TRBJ2-1,TRBD1,.,13,TRBV5-1,TGCGCCAGCAGCGTGGGACAGTACAATGAGCAGTTCTTC,CASSVGQYNEQFF
TRBJ1-1,.,.,15,TRBV7-2,TGTGCCAGCAGCCGCGGCGTCAGGGGAACCACTGAAGCTTTCTTT,CASSRGVRGTTEAFF
TRBJ2-1,TRBD2,.,15,TRBV4-1,TGCGCCAGCAGCCAAGTGGGGGGGGACTACAATGAGCAGTTCTTC,CASSQVGGDYNEQFF
TRBJ1-1,.,.,15,TRBV4-3,TGCGCCAGCAGCCAAGAGCAGGGGATGAACACTGAAGCTTTCTTT,CASSQEQGMNTEAFF
TRBJ2-1,TRBD1,.,15,TRBV9,TGTGCCAGCAGCCCCCCGGGACAGGGGGCTGTTGAGCAGTTCTTC,CASSPPGQGAVEQFF
TRBJ2-3,TRBD2,few,18,TRBV6-5,TGTGCCAGCAGTCCTCGACTAGCGGGGGGCTCTAGCACAGATACGCAGTATTTT,CASSPRLAGGSSTDTQYF
TRBJ2-3,TRBD2,.,16,TRBV27,TGTGCCAGCAGTTTATTGACTAGCGGGGGGGCCAATACGCAGTATTTT,CASSLLTSGGANTQYF
TRBJ2-3,TRBD2,.,16,TRBV24-1,TGTGCCACCAGTGATCCGACTAGCGGACACACAGATACGCAGTATTTT,CATSDPTSGHTDTQYF
TRBJ2-7,.,.,13,TRBV11-2,TGTGCCAGCAGCTTAGCGGCGGACTGCGAGCAGTACTTC,CASSLAADCEQYF
TRBJ2-7,.,few,16,TRBV27,TGTGCCAGCAGTTCTCGACAAGGGAGGAACACCTACGAGCAGTACTTC,CASSSRQGRNTYEQYF
TRBJ1-2,TRBD1,.,14,TRBV30,TGTGCCTGGAGTGTTCTTGACAGGGCTAACGGCTACACCTTC,CAWSVLDRANGYTF
TRBJ2-5,.,few,15,TRBV4-3,TGCGCCAGCAGCCAAGAGGGCACTGGTGCGGAGACCCAGTACTTC,CASSQEGTGAETQYF
TRBJ2-1,.,.,15,TRBV27,TGTGCCAGCAGTTTATCAAAGTACTCCTACAATGAGCAGTTCTTC,CASSLSKYSYNEQFF
TRBJ1-1,.,.,15,TRBV9,TGTGCCAGCAGCGTAGCTTCGAGCCCCGTCGCTGAAGCTTTCTTT,CASSVASSPVAEAFF
TRBJ2-5,.,.,16,TRBV7-2,TGTGCCAGCAGCACCAAGACCTTCCAATGGCAAGAGACCCAGTACTTC,CASSTKTFQWQETQYF
TRBJ2-7,.,few,12,TRBV28,TGTGCCAGCAGTACCAACAGGTACGAGCAGTACTTC,CASSTNRYEQYF
TRBJ2-7,.,.,14,TRBV7-9,TGTGCCAGCAGCTCCTCAGATGGCTCCTACGAGCAGTACTTC,CASSSSDGSYEQYF
TRBJ1-1,.,.,14,TRBV20-1,TGCAGTGCTGTTGATGGGGGGTTGGACACTGAAGCTTTCTTT,CSAVDGGLDTEAFF
TRBJ1-2,TRBD1,few,14,TRBV6-5,TGTGCCAGCAGTAAGGACAGGGACGGTTACGGCTACACCTTC,CASSKDRDGYGYTF
TRBJ1-1,.,.,14,TRBV9,TGTGCCAGCACCCCACTAATGGGGGGCACTGAAGCTTTCTTT,CASTPLMGGTEAFF
TRBJ2-1,TRBD2,few,15,TRBV15,TGTGCCACCGAATCCCTAGCGGGGGGTAGCAATGAGCAGTTCTTC,CATESLAGGSNEQFF
TRBJ1-2,.,.,12,TRBV6-1,TGTGCCAGCAGTCCCCAAGAGGCTGGCTACACCTTC,CASSPQEAGYTF
TRBJ2-2,.,.,14,TRBV12-3/TRBV12-4,TGTGCCAGCAGTGAAGCGGGCAACACCGGGGAGCTGTTTTTT,CASSEAGNTGELFF
TRBJ2-5,.,.,15,TRBV7-2,TGTGCCAGCAGCCCTACTAGGGGGACCCAAGAGACCCAGTACTTC,CASSPTRGTQETQYF
TRBJ2-1,TRBD2,.,16,TRBV7-9,TGTGCCAGCAGCTTTAGCGGGGGCCTCTCCTACAATGAGCAGTTCTTC,CASSFSGGLSYNEQFF
TRBJ2-3,TRBD2,.,15,TRBV10-3,TGTGCCATCAGCGGAAGCGGGGGGTTAAAAGATACGCAGTATTTT,CAISGSGGLKDTQYF
TRBJ2-7,.,.,15,TRBV7-9,TGTGCCAGCAGCGAAACCGGGGACCGGACCTACGAGCAGTACTTC,CASSETGDRTYEQYF
TRBJ2-7,TRBD1,once,15,TRBV27,TGTGCCAGCAGTCCCGGGACAGGGGCAACTTACGGGCAGTACTTC,CASSPGTGATYGQYF
TRBJ1-4,TRBD1,few,14,TRBV7-6,TGTGCCAGCAGCCACGGGACAGTTAATGAAAAACTGTTTTTT,CASSHGTVNEKLFF
TRBJ2-3,.,few,18,TRBV7-3,TGTGCCAGCAGCTTAAGAGGAGGACCGTCCACAAAAACAGATACGCAGTATTTT,CASSLRGGPSTKTDTQYF
TRBJ2-6,.,many,16,TRBV20-1,TGCAGTGCTAGGTCAGGGACCACGGCTGGGGCCAACGTCCTGACTTTC,CSARSGTTAGANVLTF
TRBJ2-7,.,.,14,TRBV6-5,TGTGCCAGCAGTTCCGGGACAAGTAACTACGAGCAGTACTTC,CASSSGTSNYEQYF
TRBJ2-1,TRBD2,few,20,TRBV6-2/TRBV6-3,TGTGCCAGCAGTTACGATCCGGGACTAGCGGGGGGAGTATACTACAATGAGCAGTTCTTC,CASSYDPGLAGGVYYNEQFF
TRBJ1-5,.,.,15,TRBV6-2/TRBV6-3,TGTGCCAGCAGGTTTCCGGGAGGGCTTGAATCCGCCCAGCATTTT,CASRFPGGLESAQHF
TRBJ1-5,.,.,17,TRBV11-2,TGTGCCAGCAGCTTAGATCTCGGGAGTACTAGCAATCAGCACCAGCATTTT,CASSLDLGSTSNQHQHF
TRBJ1-2,.,few,16,TRBV10-1,TGCGCCAGCAGTGAGTCGGGGGACAAGGCTTTGTACGGCTACACCTTC,CASSESGDKALYGYTF
TRBJ2-7,TRBD2,.,14,TRBV20-1,TGCAGTGCGGAAACTAGCGGGGGGGCCTACGAGCAGTACTTC,CSAETSGGAYEQYF
TRBJ1-2,.,.,12,TRBV20-1,TGCAGTGCTAAAGGGGCTGACTATGGCTACACCTTC,CSAKGADYGYTF
TRBJ1-3,TRBD1,few,14,TRBV6-5,TGTGCCAGCAGCGGGAGGGGGCCTGGAAACACCATATATTTT,CASSGRGPGNTIYF
TRBJ1-1,.,.,13,TRBV14,TGTGCCAGCAGCCCAATTAAAGCCGGAGAAGCTTTCTTT,CASSPIKAGEAFF
TRBJ1-1,.,once,11,TRBV29-1,TGCAGCGTCCCACGGGGCACTGAAGCTTTCTTT,CSVPRGTEAFF
TRBJ2-2,.,.,14,TRBV27,TGTGCCAGCAGCTTAGGGATTTTGACCGGGGAGCTGTTTTTT,CASSLGILTGELFF
TRBJ2-1,.,few,12,TRBV6-1,TGTGCCAGCAGTGATTTACTTGTAGCACAGTTCTTC,CASSDLLVAQFF
TRBJ2-5,TRBD1,few,14,TRBV6-6,TGTGCCAGCACCCGAGTAACAGGGGTGGGTGAGCAGTACTTC,CASTRVTGVGEQYF
TRBJ1-2,.,many,16,TRBV7-2,TGTGCCAGCAGCTTATATTTGGAGGGGAACTTCTATGGCTACACCTTC,CASSLYLEGNFYGYTF